This T cell receptor beta chain was recovered during a study of control samples from healthy donors and cancer patients. Clones were read by immunoSEQ multiplex PCR, and TCRdb kept only the in-frame ones, dropping some. The sample lists approximately 190,000 clones, about 91% occurring once. Trimming stripped 6 bases from V and 4 bases from J, with 31 bases between. Germline assignment: CDR1 SQVTM and CDR2 ANQGSEA. The CDR3 runs 18 residues. Sample: blood. The source is a man younger than 45 in good health. The chain combines TRBV29-1 with TRBJ2-7, with TRBD1 as a possible D gene (5 bases). CDR3 region: CSVEHRSSLHPLGYEQYF. CDR3 in DNA: TGCAGCGTGGAACACAGGTCTTCCTTACACCCCCTTGGGTACGAGCAGTACTTC.